Following are 21 T cell receptor beta chains from one sample sequenced in a study of PD-1 blockade in mismatch repair-deficient tumors. Produced via immunoSEQ multiplex PCR; TCRdb's table is partial and in-frame only. Among 90,000 to 120,000 clones listed, 82% were seen once. The sequencing used peripheral blood, collected around 8 months after starting pembrolizumab. The source of these receptors is an adult with mismatch repair-deficient cancer.

The table lists this clone with a few counts. This chain uses TRBV28 with TRBJ2-7; D gene uncertain. With 10 bases removed from V and 5 bases from J, the gap between germline ends came to 12 bases. This CDR3 has 11 residues. Germline V CDR1 and CDR2: MDHEN, SYDVKM. The CDR3 nucleotides are TGTGCCACTAAGAGCCCGAACGAGCAGTACTTC. Protein product: CATKSPNEQYF.

The chain recombines TRBV6-6 with TRBJ2-7, with D tentatively TRBD2 (6 bases). CDR1 MNHNY and CDR2 SVGAGI come from the germline V gene (reference sequence). Trimming stripped 4 bases from V and 7 bases from J, with 14 bases between. This CDR3 has 13 amino acids. The CDR3 region has the DNA TGTGCCAGCAGTTCGACCGGGACTGTTGAGCAGTACTTC. Translating it yields CASSSTGTVEQYF.

This CDR3 reads CASTRSGSGEQFF. The CDR3, as DNA: TGTGCCAGCACCCGTAGCGGGAGTGGTGAGCAGTTCTTC. V is TRBV11-2 and J is TRBJ2-1, with 9 nucleotides matching TRBD2. The J segment lost 9 bases and the V segment lost 7 bases, leaving 7 bases of the junction unmatched. The CDR3 extends over 13 amino acids. Germline V gene lookup returns CDR1 SGHAT and CDR2 FQNNGV.

The chain joins TRBV12-5 to TRBJ2-7; tentatively, D is TRBD2 (5 bases). Trimming left V 6 bases short and J 5 bases short, with 14 bases between. Germline V gene sequence: CDR1 LGHNT, CDR2 FRNRAP. The CDR3 spans 13 residues. CDR3 region: CASGSTKNNEQYF. The DNA of the CDR3 is TGTGCTAGTGGCTCGACTAAAAACAACGAGCAGTACTTC.

The rearrangement links TRBV4-2 to TRBJ2-5; maybe TRBD1 (6 bases). Germline assignment: CDR1 LGHNA and CDR2 YNFKEQ. Deletions cut 0 bases from V and 7 bases from J, with 9 bases between. CDR3 length equals 13 residues. The CDR3 protein is CASSQEGARTQYF. The DNA for the CDR3 is TGTGCCAGCAGCCAAGAGGGGGCGAGGACCCAGTACTTC.

V and J are TRBV30 and TRBJ1-5; 11 bases are shared with TRBD1. V lost 2 bases and J lost 8; bases outside the gene matches: 8. CDR1 GTSNPN and CDR2 SVGIG come from the germline V gene (reference sequence). The CDR3 is 15 amino acids. CDR3 sequence reads: CAWSPGQGEGEPQHF. CDR3 nucleotides: TGTGCCTGGAGTCCGGGACAGGGGGAGGGTGAGCCCCAGCATTTT. Full variable domain (outside the CDR3, taken from reference TRBV30 and TRBJ1-5): SQTIHQWPATLVQPVGSPLSLECTVEGTSNPNLYWYRQAAGRGLQLLFYSVGIGQISSEVPQNLSASRPQDRQFILSSKKLLLSDSGFYLCAWSPGQGEGEPQHFGDGTRLSIL.

V gene TRBV28 combines with J gene TRBJ1-3; D is unclear. Looked up from germline, CDR1 is MDHEN and CDR2 is SYDVKM. The CDR3 extends over 16 amino acids. Trimming stripped 5 bases from V and 0 bases from J, with 14 bases between. The DNA of the CDR3 is TGTGCCAGCAGTCCTCTAGACCCGTTCTCTGGAAACACCATATATTTT. It is translated as CASSPLDPFSGNTIYF.

The CDR3 bases are TGCGCCAGCAGCTTGGTCCCACCTAGCTCTGGGGCCAACGTCCTGACTTTC. Protein sequence: CASSLVPPSSGANVLTF. The chain joins TRBV5-1 to TRBJ2-6, with D hard to call. From germline, CDR1 is SGHRS and CDR2 YFSETQ. Trimming took 0 bases from V and 0 from J, leaving 10 bases between them. The CDR3 length is 17 residues.

CDR3 nucleotides: TGTGCCAGCAGCTTAGTTACTAGCGGAACCTACGAGCAGTACTTC. Translating gives CASSLVTSGTYEQYF. This chain uses TRBV7-2 with TRBJ2-7, with 8 bases matching TRBD2. This CDR3 is 15 amino acids long. CDR1 is SGHTA, CDR2 FQGNSA, per germline. The trim removed 1 base at V and 2 bases at J, leaving 4 bases unmatched.

This clone was seen only once. The genes are TRBV14 and TRBJ2-3, with 10 bases identical to TRBD2. Trimming removed 2 bases from V and 6 bases from J; junction bases left unmatched: 8. This CDR3 contains 16 residues. The germline V gene encodes CDR1 SGHDN and CDR2 FVKESK. In nucleotides, the CDR3 is TGTGCCAGCAGCCAACTGCTAGCGGGAGTGTCCGATACGCAGTATTTT. Protein product: CASSQLLAGVSDTQYF.

J is TRBJ2-1 and V is TRBV6-1; a weak D match, TRBD2 (5 bases). Germline V gene lookup returns CDR1 MNHNS and CDR2 SASEGT. The CDR3 covers 15 residues. Deletions cut 6 bases from V and 6 bases from J, with 18 bases between. In DNA form, the CDR3 reads TGTGCCAGCAGGAGACAATCGGCGGGCCCCAATGAGCAGTTCTTC. This translates into CASRRQSAGPNEQFF.

This clone was detected once. The chain uses TRBV25-1 and TRBJ1-4; 8 nucleotides match TRBD1. The CDR3 loop spans 15 amino acids. The germline gives CDR1 MGHDK, CDR2 SYGVNS. The V gene end was trimmed by 6 bases and the J gene end by 4 bases; junction bases not matched to a gene: 7. The DNA of the CDR3 is TGTGCCAGCAGCCACCCGGGACAGGATAATGAAAAACTGTTTTTT. Protein sequence: CASSHPGQDNEKLFF.

This clone appeared once. The chain links TRBV11-3 to TRBJ2-7; a weak D match, TRBD2 (6 bases). The length of the CDR3 is 13 residues. From germline, CDR1 is SGHNT and CDR2 YENEEA. V lost 4 bases and J 4 bases, leaving 11 bases between the germline ends. The CDR3 DNA follows: TGTGCCAGCAGCTCCTACCTAGCGTACGAGCAGTACTTC. Translating gives CASSSYLAYEQYF.

This clone appeared once. The chain joins TRBV9 to TRBJ2-5; TRBD2 agrees at 8 bases. The V segment lost 3 bases and the J segment 5 bases; nucleotides outside the gene matches: 15. The CDR3 is made up of 17 amino acids. From germline, CDR1 is SGDLS and CDR2 YYNGEE. The CDR3 reads CASSAGSGLAGRETQYF. CDR3 nucleotides: TGTGCCAGCAGCGCCGGGTCGGGTCTAGCGGGTCGGGAGACCCAGTACTTC.

The table lists this clone with a few counts. This chain joins TRBV7-9 and TRBJ2-7; D may be TRBD2 (6 bases). The CDR3 is 12 amino acids. Germline V gives CDR1 SEHNR, CDR2 FQNEAQ (reference sequence). Trimming left V 5 bases short and J 5 bases short, with 10 bases between. The CDR3 DNA follows: TGTGCCAGCAGCCGGGGGACCGACGAGCAGTACTTC. This sequence encodes CASSRGTDEQYF.

This clone appeared a few times. This chain uses TRBV6-1 with TRBJ2-2; 9 bases fit TRBD2. The CDR3 totals 16 residues. Germline CDR1 reads MNHNS; CDR2 reads SASEGT. J lost 5 bases, V lost 2 bases, and 6 bases had no gene match. The CDR3 DNA reads TGTGCCAGCAGTGAACAATTAGCGGGAGATACCGGGGAGCTGTTTTTT. This codes for CASSEQLAGDTGELFF.

The rearrangement links TRBV6-5 to TRBJ2-7, with 7 bases lining up with TRBD2. Germline V lookup: CDR1 MNHEY, CDR2 SVGAGI. This CDR3 region has 14 residues. V lost 6 bases to trimming and J lost 2 bases; unmatched junction nucleotides: 7. The CDR3 region has the DNA TGTGCCAGCAGACTTCGGGGAGGGCCCTACGAGCAGTACTTC. This sequence encodes CASRLRGGPYEQYF.

This sequence joins TRBV30 and TRBJ2-7; a weak D match, TRBD1 (5 bases). V was cut by 1 base and J by 0 bases, with 22 bases left in between. Per the germline V gene, CDR1 is GTSNPN and CDR2 is SVGIG (reference sequence). This CDR3 comprises 18 residues. Here the CDR3 DNA reads TGTGCCTGGAGTGCGAAAGGACACTCTAGAACAAGCTCCTACGAGCAGTACTTC. Protein sequence: CAWSAKGHSRTSSYEQYF.

This clone occurred once. The chain is built from TRBV27 and TRBJ2-7; 7 bases are shared with TRBD1. The CDR3 contains 15 residues. The germline V gene encodes CDR1 MNHEY and CDR2 SMNVEV (reference sequence). V dropped 2 bases and J dropped 2; count of bases not matched to a gene: 6. This chain's CDR3 is CASSLAQGLPYEQYF. The CDR3 DNA is TGTGCCAGCAGTTTAGCACAGGGGCTACCCTACGAGCAGTACTTC.

This sequence joins TRBV30 and TRBJ2-1, with 8 bases matching TRBD2. Germline CDR1 GTSNPN, CDR2 SVGIG (reference sequence). CDR3 size: 14 residues. The V and J ends lost 4 bases and 2 bases, in that order; junction bases with no gene match: 4. Written as DNA, the CDR3 is TGTGCCTGGACTAGCGGGTCCCCCTACAATGAGCAGTTCTTC. Translating it yields CAWTSGSPYNEQFF.

This clone was detected a few times. The rearrangement links TRBV7-9 to TRBJ1-1, with D possibly matching TRBD1 (6 bases). The germline V gene encodes CDR1 SEHNR and CDR2 FQNEAQ (reference sequence). Trimming took off 2 bases at V and 1 base at J, with 17 bases between the two ends. This CDR3 has 17 residues. For the CDR3, the DNA is TGTGCCAGCAGCTTAAGGGGAATTGGGGGGCAGAACACTGAAGCTTTCTTT. It yields the protein CASSLRGIGGQNTEAFF.